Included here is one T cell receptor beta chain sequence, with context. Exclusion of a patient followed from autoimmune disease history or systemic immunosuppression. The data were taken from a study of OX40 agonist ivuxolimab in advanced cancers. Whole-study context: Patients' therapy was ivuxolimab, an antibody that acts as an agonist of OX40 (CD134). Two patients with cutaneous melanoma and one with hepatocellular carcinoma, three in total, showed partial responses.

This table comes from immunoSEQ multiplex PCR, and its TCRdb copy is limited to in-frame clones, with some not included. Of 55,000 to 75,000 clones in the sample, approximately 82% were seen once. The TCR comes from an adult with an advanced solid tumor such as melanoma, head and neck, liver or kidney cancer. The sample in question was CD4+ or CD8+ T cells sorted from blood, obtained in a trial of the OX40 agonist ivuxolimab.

The CDR3 spells CASGLDGGGVYGYTF. CDR3 sequence (DNA): TGTGCTAGTGGTTTGGATGGGGGGGGTGTCTATGGCTACACCTTC. The rearrangement joins TRBV12-5 to TRBJ1-2, with a possible D match to TRBD1 (5 bases). From germline, CDR1 is LGHNT and CDR2 FRNRAP. The CDR3 runs 15 residues. Trimming stripped 1 base from V and 4 bases from J, with 13 bases between. The full variable domain, with the rest looked up from reference TRBV12-5 and TRBJ1-2, is DARVTQTPRHKVTEMGQEVTMRCQPILGHNTVFWYRQTMMQGLELLAYFRNRAPLDDSGMPKDRFSAEMPDATLATLKIQPSEPRDSAVYFCASGLDGGGVYGYTFGSGTRLTVV.